This T cell receptor (beta chain) was profiled in a study of blood T cell repertoires in COVID-19. Study-wide context: PBMCs, B-cell-depleted T cells, or T cells were the source of the cDNA or gDNA that made up the material.

The V and J ends lost 6 bases and 4 bases respectively, with 18 bases between them. The CDR3 is 15 amino acids. CDR1 is LNHDA and CDR2 is SQIVND in the germline V gene (reference sequence). TCRdb's copy holds only in-frame clones and misses some; the assay was immunoSEQ multiplex PCR. The table has about 58,000 clones, approximately 87% seen once. The origin of this receptor is a man in his forties with active COVID-19. Sequencing used peripheral blood. The chain couples TRBV19 to TRBJ1-2; no clear D gene. CDR3 amino acids: CASSISSQSLYGYTF. CDR3 nucleotide sequence: TGTGCCAGTAGCATTTCCTCACAGTCCCTCTATGGCTACACCTTC.